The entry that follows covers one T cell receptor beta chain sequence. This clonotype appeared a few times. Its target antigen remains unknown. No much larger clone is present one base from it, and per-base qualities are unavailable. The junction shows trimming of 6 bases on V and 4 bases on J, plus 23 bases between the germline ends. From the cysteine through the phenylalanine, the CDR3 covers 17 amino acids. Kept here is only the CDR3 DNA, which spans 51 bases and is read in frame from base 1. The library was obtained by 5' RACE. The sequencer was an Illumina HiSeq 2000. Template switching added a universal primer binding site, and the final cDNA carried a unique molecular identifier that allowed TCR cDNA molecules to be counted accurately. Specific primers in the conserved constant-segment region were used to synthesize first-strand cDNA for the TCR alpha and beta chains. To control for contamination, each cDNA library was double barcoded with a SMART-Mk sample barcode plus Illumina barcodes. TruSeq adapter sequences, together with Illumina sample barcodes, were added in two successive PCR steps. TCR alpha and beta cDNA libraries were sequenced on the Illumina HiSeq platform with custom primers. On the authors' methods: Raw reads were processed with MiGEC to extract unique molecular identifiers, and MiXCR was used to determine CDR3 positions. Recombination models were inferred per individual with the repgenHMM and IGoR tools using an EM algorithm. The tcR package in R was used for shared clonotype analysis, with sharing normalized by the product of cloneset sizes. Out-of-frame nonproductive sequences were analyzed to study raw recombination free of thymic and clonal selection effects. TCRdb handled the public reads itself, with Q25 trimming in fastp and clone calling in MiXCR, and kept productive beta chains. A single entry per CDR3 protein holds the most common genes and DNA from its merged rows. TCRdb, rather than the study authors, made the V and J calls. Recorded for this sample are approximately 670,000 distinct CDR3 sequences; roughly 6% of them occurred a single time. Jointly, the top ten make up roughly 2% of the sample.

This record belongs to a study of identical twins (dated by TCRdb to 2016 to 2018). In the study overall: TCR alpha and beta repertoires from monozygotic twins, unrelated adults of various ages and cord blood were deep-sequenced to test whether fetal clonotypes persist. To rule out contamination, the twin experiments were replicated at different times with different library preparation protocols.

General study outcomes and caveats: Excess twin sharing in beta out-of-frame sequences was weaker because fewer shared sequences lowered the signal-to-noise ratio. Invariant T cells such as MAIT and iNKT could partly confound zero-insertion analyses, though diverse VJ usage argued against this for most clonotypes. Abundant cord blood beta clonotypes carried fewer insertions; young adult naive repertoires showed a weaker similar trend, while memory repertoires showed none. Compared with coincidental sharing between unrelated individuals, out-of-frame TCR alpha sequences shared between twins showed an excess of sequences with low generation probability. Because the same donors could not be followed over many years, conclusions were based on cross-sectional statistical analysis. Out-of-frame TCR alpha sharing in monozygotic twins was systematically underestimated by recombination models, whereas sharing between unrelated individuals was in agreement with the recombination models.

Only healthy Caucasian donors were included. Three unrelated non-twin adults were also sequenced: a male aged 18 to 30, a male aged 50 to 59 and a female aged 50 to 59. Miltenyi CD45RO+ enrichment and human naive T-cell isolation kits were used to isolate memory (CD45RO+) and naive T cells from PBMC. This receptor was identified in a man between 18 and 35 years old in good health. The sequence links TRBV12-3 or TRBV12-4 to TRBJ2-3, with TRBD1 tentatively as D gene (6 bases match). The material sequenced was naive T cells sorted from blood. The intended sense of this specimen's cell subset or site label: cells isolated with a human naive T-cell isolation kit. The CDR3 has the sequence CASRLRTVGKGADTQYF. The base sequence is TGTGCCAGCAGGCTTCGGACAGTGGGAAAAGGGGCAGATACGCAGTATTTT.